This is a list of T cell receptor beta chains from one sample in a study of T-cell reconstitution after alpha-beta-depleted transplantation in children. A single record per CDR3 protein comes from TCRdb applying MiXCR to the PCR reads. The sample holds approximately 89,000 distinct CDR3 sequences; less than 20% are singletons and the top ten take less than 20%. Sequencing used PBMCs, mostly from graft donor cells, obtained 180 days after TCRalphabeta/CD19-depleted stem cell transplant. These receptors were collected from a male patient aged 2-15 years who had a stem cell transplant for acute lymphoblastic leukemia, so the T cells may come from the graft donor. CDR3s include the opening cysteine and the closing phenylalanine or tryptophan. Fields, in order: J gene, V gene, D gene, clone size, CDR3 protein, CDR3 DNA. The D gene is left open where the match is weak. Clone size is given for some rows only: seen once, a few or many times, or a class if the clone is expanded.

>TRBJ2-7|TRBV7-2|TRBD2|NA
CASSWISGGDYEQYF
TGTGCCAGCAGCTGGATTAGCGGGGGGGACTACGAGCAGTACTTC
>TRBJ2-3|TRBV13|TRBD1|few
CASSPLAWGRVLGTGSPDTQYF
TGTGCCAGCAGCCCCCTCGCTTGGGGTCGGGTGCTTGGGACAGGGTCCCCAGATACGCAGTATTTT
>TRBJ2-1|TRBV6-2/TRBV6-3|TRBD1|NA
CASSYTTGGMGNEQFF
TGTGCCAGCAGTTACACGACAGGGGGTATGGGTAATGAGCAGTTCTTC
>TRBJ1-1|TRBV7-6|NA|many
CASSFDRMNTEAFF
TGTGCCAGCAGCTTTGACAGAATGAACACTGAAGCTTTCTTT
>TRBJ2-2|TRBV6-1|TRBD1|few
CASTRTGGNTGELFF
TGTGCCAGCACCCGGACAGGGGGCAACACCGGGGAGCTGTTTTTT
>TRBJ1-5|TRBV7-2|TRBD1|NA
CASSPTGGIQPQHF
TGTGCCAGCAGCCCGACAGGGGGCATCCAGCCCCAGCATTTT
>TRBJ2-3|TRBV7-9|NA|NA
CASSLGQKDTQYF
TGTGCCAGCAGCTTAGGTCAGAAAGATACGCAGTATTTT
>TRBJ2-6|TRBV5-1|NA|NA
CASSWGVLSGANVLTF
TGCGCCAGCAGCTGGGGGGTGCTCTCTGGGGCCAACGTCCTGACTTTC
>TRBJ2-7|TRBV7-9|TRBD1|NA
CASSQGQGDEQYF
TGTGCCAGCAGCCAGGGACAGGGTGACGAGCAGTACTTC
>TRBJ2-3|TRBV20-1|TRBD2|NA
CSAGALAGARDTQYF
TGCAGTGCCGGGGCGCTAGCGGGGGCGCGAGATACGCAGTATTTT
>TRBJ1-1|TRBV7-9|NA|once
CASSATEFNTEAFF
TGTGCCAGCAGCGCCACTGAATTTAACACTGAAGCTTTCTTT
>TRBJ2-3|TRBV20-1|NA|NA
CSARDSLTSLTSTDTQYF
TGCAGTGCTAGAGACTCCCTGACGAGTTTGACTAGCACAGATACGCAGTATTTT
>TRBJ2-3|TRBV7-9|TRBD1|many
CASTSGAGGRIDTQYF
TGTGCCAGCACCTCTGGGGCAGGGGGACGGATAGATACGCAGTATTTT
>TRBJ2-5|TRBV6-5|NA|few
CASSSFGKETQYF
TGTGCCAGCAGTTCCTTCGGAAAAGAGACCCAGTACTTC
>TRBJ1-6|TRBV12-3/TRBV12-4|TRBD1|many
CASSPDRGWSSPLHF
TGTGCCAGCAGTCCGGACAGGGGGTGGAGTTCACCCCTCCACTTT